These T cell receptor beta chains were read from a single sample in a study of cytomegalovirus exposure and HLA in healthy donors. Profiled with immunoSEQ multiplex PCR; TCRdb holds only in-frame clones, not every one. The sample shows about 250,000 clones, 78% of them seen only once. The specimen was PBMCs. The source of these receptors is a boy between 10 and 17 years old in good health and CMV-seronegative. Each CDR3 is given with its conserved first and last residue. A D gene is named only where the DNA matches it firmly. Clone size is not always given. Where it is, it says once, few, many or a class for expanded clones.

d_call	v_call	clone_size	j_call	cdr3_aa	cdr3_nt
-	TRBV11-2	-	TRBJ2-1	CASSPSGLLQNEQFF	TGTGCCAGCAGCCCCAGCGGGCTACTACAGAATGAGCAGTTCTTC
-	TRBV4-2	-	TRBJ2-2	CASSQSRSGGRYSGELFF	TGTGCCAGCAGCCAAAGCCGATCCGGGGGGCGATATTCCGGGGAGCTGTTTTTT
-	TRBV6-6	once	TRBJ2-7	CASSYSLRYEQYF	TGTGCCAGCAGTTACTCGCTCAGATACGAGCAGTACTTC
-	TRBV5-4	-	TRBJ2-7	CASSPIDSPNEQYF	TGTGCCAGCAGCCCCATCGACAGCCCCAACGAGCAGTACTTC
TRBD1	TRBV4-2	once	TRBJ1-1	CASSQVQDRLNTEAFF	TGTGCCAGCAGCCAAGTCCAGGACAGGCTAAACACTGAAGCTTTCTTT
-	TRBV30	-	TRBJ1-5	CAWSVSRGDQPQHF	TGTGCCTGGAGTGTATCCAGGGGAGATCAGCCCCAGCATTTT
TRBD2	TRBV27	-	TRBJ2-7	CASRRPGLAGGGSYEQYF	TGTGCCAGCAGGAGACCGGGACTAGCGGGAGGAGGATCCTACGAGCAGTACTTC
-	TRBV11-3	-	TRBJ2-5	CASSLDLRGKETQYF	TGTGCCAGCAGCTTAGACTTAAGGGGCAAAGAGACCCAGTACTTC
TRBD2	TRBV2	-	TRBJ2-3	CASRGLASQYF	TGTGCCAGCAGAGGACTAGCTTCGCAGTATTTT
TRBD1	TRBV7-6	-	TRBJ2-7	CASSQRDRGYEQYF	TGTGCCAGCAGCCAACGGGACAGGGGATACGAGCAGTACTTC
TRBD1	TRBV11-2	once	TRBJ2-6	CASSLVVQGAVGANVLTF	TGTGCCAGCAGCTTAGTGGTACAGGGGGCTGTGGGGGCCAACGTCCTGACTTTC
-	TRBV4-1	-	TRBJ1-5	CASTQSYSNQPQHF	TGCGCCAGCACCCAGTCCTATAGCAATCAGCCCCAGCATTTT
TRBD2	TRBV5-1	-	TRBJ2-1	CASSLGLAGSNEQFF	TGCGCCAGCAGCCTCGGACTAGCGGGATCTAATGAGCAGTTCTTC
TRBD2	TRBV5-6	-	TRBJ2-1	CASSFPPAGGPGYNEQFF	TGTGCCAGCAGCTTTCCGCCAGCGGGGGGGCCTGGGTACAATGAGCAGTTCTTC
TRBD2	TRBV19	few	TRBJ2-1	CASSSQGLAGVYEQFF	TGTGCCAGTAGTTCACAGGGACTAGCGGGAGTGTATGAGCAGTTCTTC
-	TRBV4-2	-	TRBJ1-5	CASSQVIGLSSNQPQHF	TGTGCCAGCAGCCAAGTCATAGGACTGAGTAGCAATCAGCCCCAGCATTTT
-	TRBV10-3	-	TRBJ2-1	CAISESGGGGEQFF	TGTGCCATCAGTGAGTCGGGGGGAGGAGGTGAGCAGTTCTTC
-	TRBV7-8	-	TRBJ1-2	CASSSFLGASGYTF	TGTGCCAGCAGTTCATTTCTAGGGGCGTCTGGCTACACCTTC
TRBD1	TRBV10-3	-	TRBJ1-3	CAIAGTGSGNTIYF	TGTGCCATCGCTGGGACAGGCTCTGGAAACACCATATATTTT
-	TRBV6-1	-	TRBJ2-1	CASSEVALAPYNEQFF	TGTGCCAGCAGTGAAGTGGCCCTCGCCCCCTACAATGAGCAGTTCTTC
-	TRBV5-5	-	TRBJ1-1	CASSRERTVNTEAFF	TGTGCCAGCAGCCGGGAGAGGACGGTGAACACTGAAGCTTTCTTT
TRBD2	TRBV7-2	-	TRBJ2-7	CASSLAVSGYYEQYF	TGTGCCAGCAGCTTAGCAGTTAGCGGGTACTACGAGCAGTACTTC
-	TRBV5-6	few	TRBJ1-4	CASSFEPTNEKLFF	TGTGCCAGCAGCTTTGAGCCAACTAATGAAAAACTGTTTTTT
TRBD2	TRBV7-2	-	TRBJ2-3	CASSLVGGGRGTDTQYF	TGTGCCAGCAGCTTAGTAGGCGGGGGGAGGGGCACAGATACGCAGTATTTT
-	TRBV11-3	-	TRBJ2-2	CASSLDPPFNTGELFF	TGTGCCAGCAGCTTAGATCCCCCTTTTAACACCGGGGAGCTGTTTTTT
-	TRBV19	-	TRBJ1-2	CASSIGAGPLRSF	TGTGCCAGTAGTATTGGAGCAGGGCCCTTGAGGTCCTTC
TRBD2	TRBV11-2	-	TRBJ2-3	CASSLDGGVNTQYF	TGTGCCAGCAGCTTAGATGGGGGGGTAAATACGCAGTATTTT
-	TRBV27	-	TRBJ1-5	CASSLMFDQPQHF	TGTGCCAGCAGTCTAATGTTCGATCAGCCCCAGCATTTT
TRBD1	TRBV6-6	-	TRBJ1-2	CASSFRQGDAYGHTF	TGTGCCAGCAGTTTTAGACAGGGTGATGCCTATGGCCACACCTTC
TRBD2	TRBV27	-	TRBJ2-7	CASSLSPGLAGGEQYF	TGTGCCAGCAGTTTATCCCCGGGACTAGCCGGCGGCGAGCAGTACTTC
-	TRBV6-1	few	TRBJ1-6	CASSENARTYNSPLHF	TGTGCCAGCAGTGAAAACGCCAGAACCTATAATTCACCCCTCCACTTT
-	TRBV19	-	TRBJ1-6	CASSFMDRNNSPLHF	TGTGCCAGTAGTTTCATGGACAGAAATAATTCACCCCTCCACTTT